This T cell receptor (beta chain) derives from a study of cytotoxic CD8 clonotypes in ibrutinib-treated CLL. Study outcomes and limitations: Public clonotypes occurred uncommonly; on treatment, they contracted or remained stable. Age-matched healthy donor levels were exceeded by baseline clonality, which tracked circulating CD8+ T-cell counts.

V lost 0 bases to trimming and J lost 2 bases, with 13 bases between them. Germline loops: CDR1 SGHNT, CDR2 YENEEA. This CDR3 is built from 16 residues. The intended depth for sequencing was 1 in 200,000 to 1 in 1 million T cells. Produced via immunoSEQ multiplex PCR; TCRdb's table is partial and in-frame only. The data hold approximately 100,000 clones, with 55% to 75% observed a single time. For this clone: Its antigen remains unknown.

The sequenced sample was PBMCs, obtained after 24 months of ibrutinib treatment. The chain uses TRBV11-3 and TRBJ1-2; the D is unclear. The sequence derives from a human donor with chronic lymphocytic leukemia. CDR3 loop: CASSLDPARGNYGYTF. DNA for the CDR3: TGTGCCAGCAGCTTAGATCCTGCCCGAGGCAACTATGGCTACACCTTC.